These 5 T cell receptor beta chains came from one sample sequenced in a study of control samples from healthy donors and cancer patients. TCRdb's table, derived via immunoSEQ multiplex PCR, lists solely in-frame clones and lacks some. In the table there are 170,000 or so clones, more than 80% of which are singletons. The sequenced material came from blood. The receptors come from a man aged 25 to 40 in good health.

The chain combines TRBV28 with TRBJ1-4; TRBD1 agrees at 7 bases. Germline lookup yields CDR1 MDHEN and CDR2 SYDVKM. The junction had 6 bases not matched to a gene; V was cut back by 5 bases and J by 0 bases. CDR3 length equals 16 residues. CDR3 region: CASSRDSLATNEKLFF. As DNA, the CDR3 is TGTGCCAGCAGTCGGGACAGCCTAGCAACTAATGAAAAACTGTTTTTT.

J is TRBJ2-3 and V is TRBV5-1; D is unclear. Trimming removed 0 bases at V and 6 bases at J, with 17 bases between. Germline CDR1 SGHRS, CDR2 YFSETQ. This CDR3 region has 16 residues. CDR3 sequence reads: CASSLAETGLGDTQYF. In DNA form, the CDR3 reads TGCGCCAGCAGCTTGGCTGAGACGGGTTTAGGGGATACGCAGTATTTT.

In this sample, this clone turned up once. CDR3 nucleotides: TGTGCCAGCAGCCAAGGACGGGCAGGGACCGAGCAGTACTTC. It encodes CASSQGRAGTEQYF. The V call is TRBV3-1 (or the pseudogene TRBV3-2), the J call TRBJ2-7; D possibly matches TRBD1 or TRBD2 (5 bases each). Germline values: CDR1 LGHDT, CDR2 YNNKEL (reference sequence). The CDR3 loop spans 14 amino acids. V lost 1 base to trimming and J lost 6 bases, with 13 bases between them.

The chain couples TRBV19 to TRBJ1-1; no clear D. CDR1 LNHDA and CDR2 SQIVND come from the germline V gene (reference sequence). Trimming removed 5 bases from V and 4 bases from J, with 17 bases in between. The CDR3 extends over 15 amino acids. CDR3: CASSLVKGGSTEAFF. CDR3 bases: TGTGCCAGTAGTTTGGTAAAGGGAGGCAGCACTGAAGCTTTCTTT.

The chain uses TRBV13 and TRBJ1-5; TRBD1 is a possible D gene (5 bases). CDR3 length: 15 amino acids. Germline V gene sequence: CDR1 PRHDT, CDR2 FYEKMQ (reference sequence). Trimming left V 3 bases short and J 4 bases short, with 13 bases between. For the CDR3, the DNA is TGTGCCAGCAGCTTTGGTAGGGGCTCTAATCAGCCCCAGCATTTT. It is translated as CASSFGRGSNQPQHF.